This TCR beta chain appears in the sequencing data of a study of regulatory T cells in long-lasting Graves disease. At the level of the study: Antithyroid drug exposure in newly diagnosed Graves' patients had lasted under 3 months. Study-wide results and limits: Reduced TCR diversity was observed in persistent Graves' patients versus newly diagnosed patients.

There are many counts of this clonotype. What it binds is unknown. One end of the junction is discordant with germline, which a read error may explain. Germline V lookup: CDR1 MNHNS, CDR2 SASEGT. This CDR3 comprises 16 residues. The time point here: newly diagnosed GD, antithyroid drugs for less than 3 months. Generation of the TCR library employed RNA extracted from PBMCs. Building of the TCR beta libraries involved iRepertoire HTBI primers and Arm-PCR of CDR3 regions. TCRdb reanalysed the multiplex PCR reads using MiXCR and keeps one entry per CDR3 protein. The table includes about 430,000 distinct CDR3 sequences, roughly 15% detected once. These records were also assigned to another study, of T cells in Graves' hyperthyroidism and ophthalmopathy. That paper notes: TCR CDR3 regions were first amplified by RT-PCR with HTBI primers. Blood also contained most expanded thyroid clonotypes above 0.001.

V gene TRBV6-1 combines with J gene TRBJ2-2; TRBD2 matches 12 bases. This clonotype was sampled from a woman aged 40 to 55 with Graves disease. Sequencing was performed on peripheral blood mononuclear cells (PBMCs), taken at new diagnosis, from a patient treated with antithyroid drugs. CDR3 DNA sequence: TGTGCCAGCAGCCCCACTAGCGGGAGGTCCACCGTGGAGCTGTTTTTT. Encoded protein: CASSPTSGRSTVELFF.